The sample holds a few counts of the clone carrying this T cell receptor (beta chain). Its antigen is not identified. The entry originates in a study of blood T cells in healthy people across ages. Points from the study as a whole: No conclusive comparison of naive versus antigen-experienced cells was possible with unsorted PBMCs.

The sample, about 9.2 milliliters of peripheral blood, was drawn from each donor. PBMCs were isolated at a quantity of at least 6.5 million per sample. From germline, CDR1 is MNHEY and CDR2 SMNVEV (reference sequence). The CDR3 totals 15 residues. Deletions cut 2 bases from V and 1 base from J, with 8 bases between. The second PCR ran roughly 6 to 11 cycles with a sample-barcoded 5' primer and J-beta primers. TCRdb reprocessed the 5' RACE reads via MiXCR and lists one record per CDR3 protein. Of over a million distinct CDR3 sequences listed, approximately 39% were seen once; the top ten hold roughly 3.7%.

This sequence was found in a woman aged 18-29 years in good health. The sequenced sample consisted of blood. The genes are TRBV27 and TRBJ2-2, with a possible D match to TRBD2 (7 bases). This CDR3 reads CASSLRGGNTGELFF. DNA of the CDR3: TGTGCCAGCAGTTTAAGGGGGGGGAACACCGGGGAGCTGTTTTTT.